This T cell receptor (beta chain) was captured by sequencing in a study of cytomegalovirus exposure and HLA in healthy donors. The repertoire was sequenced with immunoSEQ multiplex PCR; TCRdb's copy has only in-frame clones and lacks some. The table has 85,000 to 120,000 clones, approximately 94% seen once. The CDR3 spans 17 residues. The sequence was obtained from a woman between 18 and 30 years old in good health and CMV-seronegative. What was sequenced was PBMCs. V is TRBV21-1 and J is TRBJ2-2; the D call of TRBD1 is as the table states it, not checked on the DNA. TRBV21-1 is deemed a pseudogene. The CDR3 loop is CASSNQGDRPNTGELFF. The CDR3 DNA reads as TGTGCCAGCAGCAACCAGGGGGATCGACCAAACACCGGGGAGCTGTTTTTT.